Following are 19 T cell receptor beta chains from one sample sequenced in a study of persistence of HIV-infected CD4 T cells. Sequencing used immunoSEQ version 4 in survey mode. Some clones are missing from TCRdb's copy, which holds only in-frame ones; the method was immunoSEQ multiplex PCR. The sample includes around 28,000 clones, over 65% of them seen just once. Lysates of CMV-infected fibroblasts at roughly 10 ug/mL stimulated these cells. Memory cells lacking CD40L and CD69 with high CD45RO were sorted. Their recognized antigens are unknown. The material was CD4+ T cells sorted from PBMCs after approximately 18-hour stimulation, obtained from a patient who received antiretroviral therapy. These receptors were taken from an adult woman with HIV who was CMV-seropositive.

The chain is built from TRBV11-3 and TRBJ1-6; 8 bases match TRBD1. The CDR3 runs to 15 residues. CDR1 and CDR2 from the germline V gene are SGHNT and YENEEA. V gave up 5 bases and J gave up 5 bases; unmatched junction bases: 5. CDR3 coding DNA: TGTGCCAGCAGCCCCGGACAGGGCGATAATTCACCCCTCCACTTT. Its protein is CASSPGQGDNSPLHF. The full variable domain, completed using reference TRBV11-3 and TRBJ1-6, is EAGVVQSPRYKIIEKKQPVAFWCNPISGHNTLYWYLQNLGQGPELLIRYENEEAVDDSQLPKDRFSAERLKGVDSTLKIQPAELGDSAVYLCASSPGQGDNSPLHFGNGTRLTVT.

The CDR3 DNA is TGTGCCAGCAGTGCGGAAGCAGGCCGATATGGCTACACCTTC. Protein product: CASSAEAGRYGYTF. V and J are TRBV2 and TRBJ1-2; D not resolved. Germline CDR1 and CDR2: SNHLY and FYNNEI. Trimming shortened V by 4 bases and J by 5 bases, and 14 bases separated the two germline ends. The CDR3 is 14 amino acids.

The rearrangement links TRBV5-1 to TRBJ1-6; maybe TRBD1 (6 bases). V was pared by 5 bases and J by 6 bases, with 9 bases between. Per the germline V gene, CDR1 is SGHRS and CDR2 is YFSETQ. The CDR3 has 13 residues. CDR3 sequence reads: CASSLQGNSPLHF. CDR3 DNA: TGCGCCAGCAGTTTACAGGGTAATTCACCCCTCCACTTT.

The V call is TRBV6-2 or TRBV6-3, the J call TRBJ2-3; 8 bases are shared with TRBD2. V dropped 6 bases and J dropped 2; count of bases not matched to a gene: 7. Germline lookup yields CDR1 MNHEY and CDR2 SVGEGT. CDR3 length: 15 amino acids. This chain's CDR3 is CASSRGGTHTDTQYF. The CDR3 nucleotides read TGTGCCAGCAGCCGGGGGGGCACACACACAGATACGCAGTATTTT.

V is TRBV10-1 and J is TRBJ2-2; no clear D gene. This CDR3 spans 14 amino acids. Trimming left V 3 bases short and J 4 bases short, with 9 bases between. Germline V CDR1 and CDR2: WNHNN, SYGVQD (reference sequence). CDR3 DNA: TGCGCCAGCAGTGACCGGGCCCCCACCGGGGAGCTGTTTTTT. Its protein product is CASSDRAPTGELFF.

This rearrangement joins TRBV9 to TRBJ1-3; D gene ambiguous. Germline V lookup: CDR1 SGDLS, CDR2 YYNGEE. There are 13 residues in the CDR3. V was trimmed by 0 bases and J by 4 bases, leaving 5 bases between them. CDR3 residues: CASSVDTGNTIYF. The CDR3 DNA is TGTGCCAGCAGCGTAGATACCGGAAACACCATATATTTT.

CDR3 DNA: TGCGCCAGCAGTCCCCCGGGACAGGACTATGGCTACACCTTC. Its translation is CASSPPGQDYGYTF. The chain couples TRBV10-1 to TRBJ1-2, with 8 positions matching TRBD1. Trimming took 5 bases from V and 3 from J; bases not matched to a gene: 5. The CDR3 is 14 amino acids. The germline V gene encodes CDR1 WNHNN and CDR2 SYGVQD (reference sequence).

The chain uses TRBV30 and TRBJ2-3; D call uncertain. With 5 bases removed from V and 2 bases from J, the gap between germline ends came to 11 bases. This CDR3 contains 13 residues. CDR1 is GTSNPN, CDR2 SVGIG, per germline (reference sequence). The CDR3 nucleotides are TGTGCCTGGTCGTCTAGTTACACAGATACGCAGTATTTT. This gives the protein CAWSSSYTDTQYF.

The genes are TRBV7-2 and TRBJ1-5, with no clear D. Trimming shortened V by 1 base and J by 6 bases, and 13 bases separated the two germline ends. Per germline, CDR1 SGHTA and CDR2 FQGNSA. The CDR3 has 15 residues. In nucleotides, the CDR3 is TGTGCCAGCAGCTTAGGGGAGTCGGGAGTTCAGCCCCAGCATTTT. Its protein product is CASSLGESGVQPQHF.

The V gene is TRBV24-1, the J gene TRBJ2-5; 8 bases line up with TRBD1. V shed 4 bases and J 4 bases; nucleotides not matched to a gene: 10. The V gene's germline CDR1 is KGHDR and CDR2 SFDVKD. CDR3 length: 16 amino acids. CDR3 sequence (DNA): TGTGCCACCAGTGAGTCAACAGGGGGAGTTGGAGAGACCCAGTACTTC. It codes for CATSESTGGVGETQYF.

The chain links TRBV29-1 to TRBJ2-7, with D perhaps TRBD2 (6 bases). Trimming removed 6 bases from V and 3 bases from J, with 15 bases in between. The CDR3 runs 13 residues. The germline CDR1 and CDR2 sequences are SQVTM and ANQGSEA. Written as DNA, the CDR3 is TGCAGCGTCGGGGGACTGTTGAACTACGAGCAGTACTTC. Residues: CSVGGLLNYEQYF.

The chain carries TRBV5-1 and TRBJ1-4, with a possible D match to TRBD1 (5 bases). V gave up 4 bases and J gave up 6 bases, with 13 bases separating them. The CDR3 has 14 amino acids. Germline CDR1 SGHRS, CDR2 YFSETQ. Here the CDR3 DNA reads TGCGCCAGCAGCCGGGACGGAAGAGATGAAAAACTGTTTTTT. Its translation is CASSRDGRDEKLFF.

CDR3 DNA: TGTGCCAGCAGCTTGGTGGGGACAGCTAATTACAATGAGCAGTTCTTC. This encodes CASSLVGTANYNEQFF. The rearrangement joins TRBV7-3 to TRBJ2-1, with 7 bases fitting TRBD1. This CDR3 is built from 16 residues. The V gene's germline CDR1 is SGHTA and CDR2 FQGTGA. The V and J ends lost 3 bases and 4 bases, in that order; junction bases with no gene match: 9.

The chain is built from TRBV24-1 and TRBJ2-4, with 9 bases that match TRBD1. Germline V gives CDR1 KGHDR, CDR2 SFDVKD. The junction had 4 bases not matched to a gene; V was cut back by 2 bases and J by 3 bases. The CDR3 runs 16 residues. CDR3 nucleotides: TGTGCCACCAGTGATTCATCGACAGGGGGCAAAAACATTCAGTACTTC. Translating gives CATSDSSTGGKNIQYF.

V is TRBV3-1 (or the pseudogene TRBV3-2) and J is TRBJ1-2, with no clear D. The CDR3 totals 11 residues. Trimming pared 2 bases from V and 8 bases from J, leaving 6 bases between. The germline gives CDR1 LGHDT, CDR2 YNNKEL (reference sequence). The CDR3 is CASSQTEGYTF. For the CDR3, the DNA is TGTGCCAGCAGCCAAACAGAGGGCTACACCTTC.

In its sample, this clone was seen once. The chain couples TRBV5-1 to TRBJ2-2, with D perhaps TRBD1 (6 bases). V was cut by 1 base and J by 4 bases, with 11 bases left in between. The CDR3 contains 15 residues. CDR1 is SGHRS and CDR2 is YFSETQ in the germline V gene. DNA of the CDR3: TGCGCCAGCAGCTTGATCCCAGGGGTCACCGGGGAGCTGTTTTTT. This sequence encodes CASSLIPGVTGELFF. Full variable domain (missing parts from reference TRBV5-1 and TRBJ2-2): KAGVTQTPRYLIKTRGQQVTLSCSPISGHRSVSWYQQTPGQGLQFLFEYFSETQRNKGNFPGRFSGRQFSNSRSEMNVSTLELGDSALYLCASSLIPGVTGELFFGEGSRLTVL.

The chain joins TRBV30 to TRBJ2-5; 9 nucleotides line up with TRBD1. Germline lookup yields CDR1 GTSNPN and CDR2 SVGIG (reference sequence). The CDR3 covers 14 residues. With V trimmed by 3 bases and J by 4 bases, 6 bases remained unmatched. CDR3 region: CAWRPGTGRETQYF. CDR3 nucleotide sequence: TGTGCCTGGAGGCCCGGGACAGGGAGAGAGACCCAGTACTTC.

V and J are TRBV10-3 and TRBJ1-4; tentative D call: TRBD1 (5 bases). CDR1 and CDR2 from the germline V gene are ENHRY and SYGVKD. This CDR3 comprises 14 residues. V was shortened by 10 bases and J by 5 bases, with 17 bases between the two germline ends. The CDR3 reads CASSLGTANEKLFF. CDR3 nucleotides: TGTGCCAGTTCTCTGGGGACCGCGAATGAAAAACTGTTTTTT.

The CDR3 is CASSQVAGGYNEQFF. The CDR3 DNA follows: TGTGCCAGCAGCCAAGTAGCGGGGGGCTACAATGAGCAGTTCTTC. This chain links TRBV14 with TRBJ2-1, with 10 bases aligning to TRBD2. The germline V gene encodes CDR1 SGHDN and CDR2 FVKESK. CDR3 size: 15 residues. V lost 1 base to trimming and J lost 3 bases; unmatched junction nucleotides: 0.